Listed here are 29 T cell receptor beta chains from one sample, sequenced in a study of T cell repertoires in cytomegalovirus infection. Using its own MiXCR run on the reads, TCRdb lists one record per CDR3 protein. Altogether roughly 990,000 distinct CDR3 sequences are present, around 29% being singletons, with the ten largest covering about 14%. These TCRs are of unknown antigen specificity. Sample: cultured CD8+ T cells from PBMCs, taken from culture after CMV antigen stimulation. The receptors were gathered from a human donor in good health (CMV status not recorded). Some clones in this sample may be carry-over from other donors' samples.

To note about this clonotype: The junction does not match germline at one end; this may be a read error. The chain couples TRBV7-8 to TRBJ1-2; possibly TRBD1 for D (5 bases). This CDR3 has 15 residues. CDR1 is SGHVS, CDR2 FQNEAQ, per germline. The CDR3 sequence is CASSLAGGTNYSYTF. Here the CDR3 DNA reads TGTGCCAGCAGCTTAGCAGGAGGGACTAACTATAGCTACACCTTC.

This clonotype was detected many times. The chain is built from TRBV7-9 and TRBJ1-4, with D perhaps TRBD1 (5 bases). The CDR3 contains 16 residues. The V and J ends lost 5 bases and 6 bases respectively, with 19 bases between them. Germline CDR1 reads SEHNR; CDR2 reads FQNEAQ (reference sequence). This CDR3 is CASSPRDLKGHEKLFF. The CDR3 coding sequence is TGTGCCAGCAGCCCCCGGGACTTAAAGGGGCATGAAAAACTGTTTTTT.

The rearrangement links TRBV27 to TRBJ1-1; TRBD1 might be the D (6 bases). This CDR3 is 13 amino acids long. Germline V CDR1 and CDR2: MNHEY, SMNVEV (reference sequence). V lost 5 bases, J lost 4 bases, and 11 bases lay in between. CDR3 in amino acids: CASSEGGGTEAFF. The CDR3 region has the DNA TGTGCCAGCAGTGAAGGGGGGGGCACTGAAGCTTTCTTT.

This chain uses TRBV20-1 with TRBJ1-5; no definite D call. Germline values: CDR1 DFQATT, CDR2 SNEGSKA (reference sequence). The V end was cut by 0 bases, the J end by 5 bases, with 14 bases between. The CDR3 runs 15 residues. The CDR3 is CSARDYKGVDQPQHF. The CDR3 DNA is TGCAGTGCTAGAGATTATAAGGGTGTCGATCAGCCCCAGCATTTT.

The CDR3 protein is CASSYTEENTEAFF. The CDR3 nucleotides read TGTGCCAGCAGTTACACAGAAGAGAACACTGAAGCTTTCTTT. The chain links TRBV6-5 to TRBJ1-1; D call uncertain. Germline loops: CDR1 MNHEY, CDR2 SVGAGI. V lost 2 bases and J 1 base, leaving 8 bases between the germline ends. The CDR3 is 14 amino acids.

The genes are TRBV7-9 and TRBJ1-4; D gene unclear. Per germline, CDR1 SEHNR and CDR2 FQNEAQ (reference sequence). The CDR3 has 15 residues. The V end lost 5 bases, the J end lost 10 bases, and 20 bases lay between the germline ends. In DNA form, the CDR3 reads TGTGCCAGCAGCACCCGGACCATCCAAGGCGGAAAACTGTTTTTT. It yields the protein CASSTRTIQGGKLFF. The full variable domain, completed using reference TRBV7-9 and TRBJ1-4, is DTGVSQNPRHKITKRGQNVTFRCDPISEHNRLYWYRQTLGQGPEFLTYFQNEAQLEKSRLLSDRFSAERPKGSFSTLEIQRTEQGDSAMYLCASSTRTIQGGKLFFGSGTQLSVL.

This clonotype was seen only a few times. The CDR3 protein is CASSYGPGLPPSTDTQYF. CDR3 in DNA: TGTGCCAGCAGCTACGGACCGGGACTCCCACCGTCCACAGATACGCAGTATTTT. The chain is built from TRBV12-3 or TRBV12-4 and TRBJ2-3; tentatively, D is TRBD2 (6 bases). CDR3 length: 18 residues. V gave up 6 bases and J gave up 2 bases, with 24 bases separating them.

The chain has TRBV7-9 and TRBJ1-1; 8 nucleotides line up with TRBD1. CDR1 and CDR2 from the germline V gene are SEHNR and FQNEAQ (reference sequence). The CDR3 covers 15 residues. Trimming took 3 bases from V and 2 from J; bases not matched to a gene: 5. CDR3 sequence (DNA): TGTGCCAGCAGCTTCAATCAGGGGGCTAACACTGAAGCTTTCTTT. It translates to CASSFNQGANTEAFF.

This sequence joins TRBV7-6 and TRBJ2-1; tentatively, D is TRBD2 (5 bases). Germline V gives CDR1 SGHVS, CDR2 FNYEAQ. The CDR3 covers 17 residues. V was pared by 2 bases and J by 4 bases, with 18 bases between. CDR3 bases: TGTGCCAGCAGCTTAAACGGGGATCGGGGTCCTTACAATGAGCAGTTCTTC. Amino acid sequence: CASSLNGDRGPYNEQFF.

This clonotype was counted a few times. The J gene is TRBJ1-2, the V gene TRBV20-1; no clear D gene. This CDR3 has 12 residues. The germline gives CDR1 DFQATT, CDR2 SNEGSKA (reference sequence). With 1 base removed from V and 3 bases from J, the gap between germline ends came to 6 bases. In nucleotides, the CDR3 is TGCAGTGCTAGAGTCCTCGACTATGGCTACACCTTC. This codes for CSARVLDYGYTF.

The chain uses TRBV12-3 or TRBV12-4 and TRBJ1-3; D remains unclear. V was trimmed by 3 bases and J by 4 bases, leaving 7 bases between them. CDR3 length equals 13 residues. CDR3 DNA: TGTGCCAGCAGTTTGGTCGACGGAAACACCATATATTTT. Translated: CASSLVDGNTIYF.

Concerning this clonotype itself: With a much larger clone just one base away, this may be a read error. The gene calls are TRBV12-3 or TRBV12-4 and TRBJ1-2; no definite D call. The CDR3 is 13 residues long. The CDR3 protein is CASTAAPIHGHTF. CDR3 bases: TGTGCCAGCACCGCGGCTCCAATACATGGCCACACCTTC.

This rearrangement joins TRBV19 to TRBJ2-2, with 10 bases lining up with TRBD1. Germline V gene data show CDR1 as LNHDA and CDR2 as SQIVND (reference sequence). V lost 6 bases to trimming and J lost 0 bases; unmatched junction nucleotides: 16. The CDR3 runs 20 residues. In DNA form, the CDR3 reads TGTGCCAGTAGACATGGGCGGGACAGGGGCCCATTCGCGAACACCGGGGAGCTGTTTTTT. This codes for CASRHGRDRGPFANTGELFF.

The J gene is TRBJ2-1, the V gene TRBV5-4, with D perhaps matching TRBD2 (6 bases). Germline V gene lookup returns CDR1 SGHNT and CDR2 YYREEE (reference sequence). V was pared by 4 bases and J by 4 bases, with 15 bases between. CDR3 size: 15 residues. CDR3 sequence reads: CASSLNPGVYNEQFF. As DNA, the CDR3 is TGTGCCAGCAGCCTTAACCCGGGGGTGTACAATGAGCAGTTCTTC.

The sample holds one count of this clonotype. The chain couples TRBV3-1 to TRBJ2-5, with TRBD2 matching 13 bases. CDR1 and CDR2 (germline): LGHDT, YNNKEL (reference sequence). J gave up 3 bases and V 9 bases, and 10 bases lay outside the gene matches. The CDR3 is 16 amino acids. Written as DNA, the CDR3 is TGTGCCAGGAAGGGACTAGCGGGGCCGCAGAAAGAGACCCAGTACTTC. Its translation: CARKGLAGPQKETQYF.

V usage is TRBV6-1 and J usage is TRBJ2-7; perhaps TRBD1 as D (5 bases). Trimming took off 5 bases at V and 2 bases at J, with 19 bases between the two ends. The CDR3 covers 16 residues. CDR1 and CDR2 from the germline V gene are MNHNS and SASEGT. In DNA form, the CDR3 reads TGTGCCAGCAGTAAAACAGGCACTAACCTACCCTACGAGCAGTACGTC. Protein: CASSKTGTNLPYEQYV.

On this clonotype: This sequence may be a read error, since a much larger clone differs from it by one base. This chain joins TRBV7-3 and TRBJ2-1; 7 nucleotides match TRBD1. With V trimmed by 4 bases and J by 9 bases, 18 bases remained unmatched. In germline, CDR1 is SGHTA, CDR2 FQGTGA. This CDR3 is built from 17 residues. CDR3 sequence (DNA): TGTGCCAGCAGCTCCCTGGGCGAGGGGGCGGCCGGCGTTGAGCAGTTCTTC. Protein sequence: CASSSLGEGAAGVEQFF.

This clonotype was observed at least ten times. The rearrangement uses TRBV7-6 and TRBJ2-2; the D gene is possibly TRBD1 (6 bases). Trimming took 1 base from V and 4 from J, leaving 10 bases between them. CDR3 size: 15 residues. CDR1 and CDR2 from the germline V gene are SGHVS and FNYEAQ. The CDR3 region is CASSLGGTLTGELFF. The CDR3 DNA reads TGTGCCAGCAGCTTAGGTGGGACACTCACCGGGGAGCTGTTTTTT. Full variable domain (rest looked up from reference TRBV7-6 and TRBJ2-2): GAGVSQSPRYKVTKRGQDVALRCDPISGHVSLYWYRQALGQGPEFLTYFNYEAQQDKSGLPNDRFSAERPEGSISTLTIQRTEQRDSAMYRCASSLGGTLTGELFFGEGSRLTVL.

This clonotype was recorded at least ten times. The chain links TRBV7-8 to TRBJ1-6, with D hard to call. Germline loops: CDR1 SGHVS, CDR2 FQNEAQ. The CDR3 consists of 17 residues. Trimming took off 4 bases at V and 8 bases at J, with 21 bases between the two ends. The CDR3 loop reads CASSSTITPRRDSPLHF. CDR3 nucleotide sequence: TGTGCCAGCAGCTCAACGATTACTCCCCGGAGGGATTCACCCCTCCACTTT. Combining the CDR3 with reference TRBV7-8 and TRBJ1-6 gives the whole variable domain GAGVSQSPRYKVAKRGQDVALRCDPISGHVSLFWYQQALGQGPEFLTYFQNEAQLDKSGLPSDRFFAERPEGSVSTLKIQRTQQEDSAVYLCASSSTITPRRDSPLHFGNGTRLTVT.

With respect to this clonotype: This may be a read error, as it is one base from a much larger clone. The V gene is TRBV7-8, the J gene TRBJ1-1; D might be TRBD1 (5 bases). Germline V lookup: CDR1 SGHVS, CDR2 FQNEAQ. The V gene lost 0 bases and the J gene lost 3 bases, with 14 bases spanning the gap. The CDR3 runs to 16 residues. The CDR3 loop is CASSLAALGGYTEAFF. DNA for the CDR3: TGTGCCAGCAGCTTAGCGGCACTGGGGGGGTACACTGAAGCTTTCTTT.

The chain links TRBV12-3 or TRBV12-4 to TRBJ1-5, with TRBD1 matching over 8 bases. The V and J ends lost 4 bases and 4 bases, in that order; junction bases with no gene match: 9. The CDR3 is 16 amino acids. DNA of the CDR3: TGTGCCAGCAGTTCCGGACAGGGAGGTAGGAATCAGCCCCAGCATTTT. It encodes CASSSGQGGRNQPQHF.

This clonotype has more than one count but fewer than ten. The rearrangement links TRBV20-1 to TRBJ2-7; tentative D call: TRBD2 (6 bases). The CDR3 consists of 20 residues. Trimming removed 2 bases from V and 0 bases from J, with 29 bases in between. CDR1 and CDR2 (germline): DFQATT, SNEGSKA (reference sequence). This CDR3 reads CSARLSRTTAPIPFSYEQYF. Here the CDR3 DNA reads TGCAGTGCTAGACTCTCGCGGACTACCGCGCCTATACCTTTCTCCTACGAGCAGTACTTC.

This clonotype was counted a few times. This chain connects TRBV7-3 to TRBJ2-3, with D tentatively TRBD2 (5 bases). Trimming took 5 bases from V and 2 from J, leaving 11 bases between them. The CDR3 covers 14 residues. Germline V lookup: CDR1 SGHTA, CDR2 FQGTGA. CDR3 residues: CASSQRRTTDTQYF. CDR3 coding DNA: TGTGCCAGCAGCCAACGGAGGACCACAGATACGCAGTATTTT.

This clonotype was observed a few times. The genes are TRBV7-6 and TRBJ2-2; D assignment may be TRBD1 or TRBD2 (5 bases each). This CDR3 contains 15 residues. Germline assignment: CDR1 SGHVS and CDR2 FNYEAQ. V was clipped by 5 bases and J by 3 bases, with 13 bases between them. The CDR3 region has the DNA TGTGCCAGCAGCCCAACTGGGACGCACACCGGGGAGCTGTTTTTT. Translated: CASSPTGTHTGELFF.

The V call is TRBV6-1, the J call TRBJ2-5; unclear D gene. CDR1 is MNHNS, CDR2 SASEGT, per germline. Trimming took off 1 base at V and 2 bases at J, with 8 bases between the two ends. The CDR3 runs 14 residues. DNA for the CDR3: TGTGCCAGCAGTGAAGTTAGGCAGCAAGAGACCCAGTACTTC. Its protein product is CASSEVRQQETQYF.

V and J are TRBV7-4 and TRBJ1-1, with TRBD1 identical over 7 bases. The CDR3 consists of 17 residues. The germline V gene encodes CDR1 SGHVT and CDR2 SQSDAQ. Trimming cost V 5 bases and J 0 bases; bases outside gene matches: 12. Here the CDR3 reads CASSPAEGGRLNTEAFF. The CDR3 DNA reads TGTGCCAGCAGCCCCGCGGAAGGGGGCCGTCTGAACACTGAAGCTTTCTTT.

This clonotype was seen a handful of times. V gene TRBV28 combines with J gene TRBJ2-1; possible D gene TRBD1, 5 bases. Trimming removed 3 bases at V and 4 bases at J, with 10 bases between. This CDR3 comprises 14 residues. Per the germline V gene, CDR1 is MDHEN and CDR2 is SYDVKM. The CDR3 nucleotides are TGTGCCAGCAGTTTCAGGGAATTATACAATGAGCAGTTCTTC. Its protein is CASSFRELYNEQFF.

This clonotype was seen more than once but under ten times. CDR3: CASSFADSLIDTQYF. CDR3 sequence (DNA): TGTGCCAGCAGTTTCGCGGACAGTCTTATAGATACGCAGTATTTT. The V gene is TRBV27, the J gene TRBJ2-3, with D perhaps TRBD1 (6 bases). The CDR3 length is 15 residues. The germline CDR1 and CDR2 sequences are MNHEY and SMNVEV (reference sequence). V lost 3 bases to trimming and J lost 5 bases, with 15 bases between them.

The rearrangement uses TRBV6-5 and TRBJ2-1, with D uncertain. Per the germline V gene, CDR1 is MNHEY and CDR2 is SVGAGI. The germline V and J ends were trimmed by 0 bases and 4 bases, with 7 bases remaining between them. This CDR3 spans 14 amino acids. Written as DNA, the CDR3 is TGTGCCAGCAGTTACTCGAACCCTTACAATGAGCAGTTCTTC. Its translation: CASSYSNPYNEQFF.